The source of this TCR beta chain is a study of T-cell memory formation after mild COVID-19. V was shortened by 3 bases and J by 1 base, with 12 bases between the two germline ends. Germline V gene lookup returns CDR1 GTSNPN and CDR2 SVGIG (reference sequence). The CDR3 is 14 amino acids. Each CDR3 protein gets one entry after TCRdb re-called the 5' RACE reads with MiXCR. The table includes over 300,000 distinct CDR3 sequences, 20% to 25% detected once. This chain joins TRBV30 and TRBJ1-1; the D is unclear. This receptor was taken from a man aged 18 to 29 who had mild COVID-19 (a few samples of this study predate the infection). Cell type and time point are not known. The material sequenced was PBMCs or a T cell subset sorted from them (not recorded which). The CDR3 sequence: CAWSDGLSNTEAFF. The CDR3 DNA follows: TGTGCCTGGAGCGACGGACTTTCGAACACTGAAGCTTTCTTT.